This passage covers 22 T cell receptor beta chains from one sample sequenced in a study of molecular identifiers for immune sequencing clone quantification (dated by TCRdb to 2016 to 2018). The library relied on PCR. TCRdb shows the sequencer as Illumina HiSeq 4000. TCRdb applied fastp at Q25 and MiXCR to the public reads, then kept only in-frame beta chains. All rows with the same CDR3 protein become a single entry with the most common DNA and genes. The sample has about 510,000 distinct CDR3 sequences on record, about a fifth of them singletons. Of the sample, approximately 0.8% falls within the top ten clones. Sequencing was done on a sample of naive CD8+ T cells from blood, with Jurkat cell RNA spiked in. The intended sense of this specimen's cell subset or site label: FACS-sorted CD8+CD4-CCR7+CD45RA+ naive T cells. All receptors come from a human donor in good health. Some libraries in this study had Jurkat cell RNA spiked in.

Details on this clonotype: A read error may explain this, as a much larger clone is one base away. The CDR3 is CANTSGTIIYNEQFF. The CDR3 DNA is TGTGCCAACACCTCCGGGACCATCATATACAATGAGCAGTTCTTC. The J gene is TRBJ2-1, the V gene TRBV3-1; D possibly uses TRBD1 or TRBD2 (5 bases each). The CDR3 has 15 amino acids. Germline CDR1 and CDR2: LGHDT and YNNKEL (reference sequence). Trimming took 10 bases from V and 4 from J, leaving 20 bases between them.

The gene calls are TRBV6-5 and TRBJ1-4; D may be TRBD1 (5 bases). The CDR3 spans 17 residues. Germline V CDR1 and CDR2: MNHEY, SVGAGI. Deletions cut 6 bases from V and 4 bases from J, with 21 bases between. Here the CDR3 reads CASSPGLRGYLNEKLFF. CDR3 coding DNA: TGTGCCAGCAGCCCCGGCCTGCGGGGCTACCTTAATGAAAAACTGTTTTTT.

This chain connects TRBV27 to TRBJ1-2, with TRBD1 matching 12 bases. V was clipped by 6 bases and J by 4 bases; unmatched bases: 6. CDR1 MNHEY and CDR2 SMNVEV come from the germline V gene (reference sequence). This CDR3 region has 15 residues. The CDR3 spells CASSGTGGVLYGYTF. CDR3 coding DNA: TGTGCCAGCAGCGGGACAGGGGGCGTTCTCTATGGCTACACCTTC.

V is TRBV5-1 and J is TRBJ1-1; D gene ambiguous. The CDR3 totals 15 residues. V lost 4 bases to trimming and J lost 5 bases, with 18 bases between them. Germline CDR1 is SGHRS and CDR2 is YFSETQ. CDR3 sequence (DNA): TGCGCCAGCAGCCTCTACAAGGAGATGGGGACTGAAGCTTTCTTT. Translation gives CASSLYKEMGTEAFF.

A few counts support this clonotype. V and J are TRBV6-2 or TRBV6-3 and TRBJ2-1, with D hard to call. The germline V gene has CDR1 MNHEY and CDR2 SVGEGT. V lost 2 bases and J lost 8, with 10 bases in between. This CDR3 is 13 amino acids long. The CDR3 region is CASSYASVDEQFF. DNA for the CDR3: TGTGCCAGCAGTTACGCCAGCGTGGATGAGCAGTTCTTC.

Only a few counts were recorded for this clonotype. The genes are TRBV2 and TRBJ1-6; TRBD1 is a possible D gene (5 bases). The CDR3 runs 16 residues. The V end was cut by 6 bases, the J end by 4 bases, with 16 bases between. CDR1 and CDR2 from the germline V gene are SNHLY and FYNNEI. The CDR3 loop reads CASRPPGGIYNSPLHF. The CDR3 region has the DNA TGTGCCAGCAGACCCCCGGGGGGGATATATAATTCACCCCTCCACTTT.

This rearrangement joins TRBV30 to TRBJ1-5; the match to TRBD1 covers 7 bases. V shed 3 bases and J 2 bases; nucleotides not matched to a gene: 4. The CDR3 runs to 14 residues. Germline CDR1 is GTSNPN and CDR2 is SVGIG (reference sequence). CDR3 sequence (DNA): TGTGCCTGGAGCCAGGGGGGGGGCAATCAGCCCCAGCATTTT. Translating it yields CAWSQGGGNQPQHF. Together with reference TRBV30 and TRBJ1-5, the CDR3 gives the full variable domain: SQTIHQWPATLVQPVGSPLSLECTVEGTSNPNLYWYRQAAGRGLQLLFYSVGIGQISSEVPQNLSASRPQDRQFILSSKKLLLSDSGFYLCAWSQGGGNQPQHFGDGTRLSIL.

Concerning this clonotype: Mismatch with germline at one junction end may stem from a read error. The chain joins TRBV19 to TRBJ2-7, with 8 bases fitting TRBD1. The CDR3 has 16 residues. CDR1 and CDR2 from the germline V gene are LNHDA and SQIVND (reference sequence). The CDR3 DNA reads TGTGCCGGTAGTACCCCCCGGGACAGGCCCGTCTACGAGCAGTACTTC. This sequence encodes CAGSTPRDRPVYEQYF.

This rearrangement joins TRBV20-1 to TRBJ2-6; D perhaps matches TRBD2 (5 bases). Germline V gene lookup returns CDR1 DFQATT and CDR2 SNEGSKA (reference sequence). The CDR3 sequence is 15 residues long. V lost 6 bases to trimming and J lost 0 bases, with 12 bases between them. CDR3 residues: CSARGLLSGANVLTF. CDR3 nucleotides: TGCAGTGCACGAGGACTTCTCTCTGGGGCCAACGTCCTGACTTTC.

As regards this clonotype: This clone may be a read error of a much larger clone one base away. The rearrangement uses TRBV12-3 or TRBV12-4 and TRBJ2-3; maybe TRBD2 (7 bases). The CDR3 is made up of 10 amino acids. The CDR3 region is CTGGQDTQYF. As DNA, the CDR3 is TGTACCGGGGGGCAAGATACGCAGTATTTT.

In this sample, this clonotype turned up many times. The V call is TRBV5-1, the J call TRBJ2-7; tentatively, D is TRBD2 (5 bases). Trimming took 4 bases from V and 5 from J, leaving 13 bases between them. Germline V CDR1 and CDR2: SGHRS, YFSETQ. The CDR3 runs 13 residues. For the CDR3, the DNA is TGCGCCAGCAGCCCGCTGGTGCGGGACGAGCAGTACTTC. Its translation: CASSPLVRDEQYF.

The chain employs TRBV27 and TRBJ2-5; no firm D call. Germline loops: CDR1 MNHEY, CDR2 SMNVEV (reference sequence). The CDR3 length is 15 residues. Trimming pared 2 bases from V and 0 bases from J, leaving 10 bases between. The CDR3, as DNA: TGTGCCAGCAGTTTACGGGCAGCTCACCAAGAGACCCAGTACTTC. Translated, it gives CASSLRAAHQETQYF.

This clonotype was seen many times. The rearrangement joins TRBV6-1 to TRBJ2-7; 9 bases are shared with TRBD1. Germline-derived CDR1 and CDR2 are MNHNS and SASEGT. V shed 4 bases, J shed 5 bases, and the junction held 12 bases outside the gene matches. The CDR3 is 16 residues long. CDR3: CASSGPLGTGLNEQYF. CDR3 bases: TGTGCCAGCAGTGGCCCACTCGGGACAGGGTTAAACGAGCAGTACTTC.

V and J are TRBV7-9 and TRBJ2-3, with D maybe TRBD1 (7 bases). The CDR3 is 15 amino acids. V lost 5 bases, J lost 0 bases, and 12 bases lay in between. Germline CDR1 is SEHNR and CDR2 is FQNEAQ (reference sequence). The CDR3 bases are TGTGCCAGCAGCACAGGGGACTTTAGCACAGATACGCAGTATTTT. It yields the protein CASSTGDFSTDTQYF. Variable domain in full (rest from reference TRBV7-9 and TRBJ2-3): DTGVSQNPRHKITKRGQNVTFRCDPISEHNRLYWYRQTLGQGPEFLTYFQNEAQLEKSRLLSDRFSAERPKGSFSTLEIQRTEQGDSAMYLCASSTGDFSTDTQYFGPGTRLTVL.

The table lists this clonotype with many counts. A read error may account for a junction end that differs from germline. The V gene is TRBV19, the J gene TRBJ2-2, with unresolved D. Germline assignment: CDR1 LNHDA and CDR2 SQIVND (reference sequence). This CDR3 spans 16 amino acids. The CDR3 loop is CASRIGHRRDTGELFF. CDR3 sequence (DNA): TGTGCCAGTAGGATAGGCCACCGAAGGGACACCGGGGAGCTGTTTTTT. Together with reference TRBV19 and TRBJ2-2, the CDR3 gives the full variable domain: DGGITQSPKYLFRKEGQNVTLSCEQNLNHDAMYWYRQDPGQGLRLIYYSQIVNDFQKGDIAEGYSVSREKKESFPLTVTSAQKNPTAFYLCASRIGHRRDTGELFFGEGSRLTVL.

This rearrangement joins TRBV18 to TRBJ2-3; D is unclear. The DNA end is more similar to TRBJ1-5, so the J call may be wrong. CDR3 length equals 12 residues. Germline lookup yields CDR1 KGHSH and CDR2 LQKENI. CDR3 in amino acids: CASSDRGDTQHF. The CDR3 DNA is TGTGCCAGCTCCGACCGGGGAGATACGCAGCATTTT.

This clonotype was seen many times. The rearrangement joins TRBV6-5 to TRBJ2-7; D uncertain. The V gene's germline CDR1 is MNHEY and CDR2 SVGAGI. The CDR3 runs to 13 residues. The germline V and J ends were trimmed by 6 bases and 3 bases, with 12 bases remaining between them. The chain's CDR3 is CASRKDLSYEQYF. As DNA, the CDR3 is TGTGCCAGCAGAAAAGACCTGAGCTACGAGCAGTACTTC.

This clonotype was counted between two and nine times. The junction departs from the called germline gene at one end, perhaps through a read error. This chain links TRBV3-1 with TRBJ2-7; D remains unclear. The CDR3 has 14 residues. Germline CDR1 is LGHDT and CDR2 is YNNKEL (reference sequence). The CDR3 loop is CASGQWIGPYEQYF. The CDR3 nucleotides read TGTGCCAGCGGCCAATGGATAGGGCCCTACGAGCAGTACTTC.

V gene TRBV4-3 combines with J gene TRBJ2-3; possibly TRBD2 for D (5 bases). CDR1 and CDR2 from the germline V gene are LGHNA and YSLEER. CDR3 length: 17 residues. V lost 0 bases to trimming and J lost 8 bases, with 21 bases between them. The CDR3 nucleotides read TGCGCCAGCAGCCAAGACGCTAGGGAGACGATTTGGGGTACGCAGTATTTT. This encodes CASSQDARETIWGTQYF.

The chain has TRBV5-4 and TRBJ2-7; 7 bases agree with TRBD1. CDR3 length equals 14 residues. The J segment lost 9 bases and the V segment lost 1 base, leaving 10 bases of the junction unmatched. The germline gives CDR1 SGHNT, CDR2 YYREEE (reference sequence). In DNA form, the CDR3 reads TGTGCCAGCAGCTTGCCTGACAGGGTCCACGGGCAGTACTTC. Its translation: CASSLPDRVHGQYF.

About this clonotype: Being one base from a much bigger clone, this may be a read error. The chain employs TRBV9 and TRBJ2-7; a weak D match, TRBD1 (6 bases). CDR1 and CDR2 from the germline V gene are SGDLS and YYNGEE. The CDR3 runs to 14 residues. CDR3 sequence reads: CAGSAADSSYEQYF. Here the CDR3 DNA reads TGTGCCGGCAGCGCCGCGGACAGCTCCTACGAGCAGTACTTC.

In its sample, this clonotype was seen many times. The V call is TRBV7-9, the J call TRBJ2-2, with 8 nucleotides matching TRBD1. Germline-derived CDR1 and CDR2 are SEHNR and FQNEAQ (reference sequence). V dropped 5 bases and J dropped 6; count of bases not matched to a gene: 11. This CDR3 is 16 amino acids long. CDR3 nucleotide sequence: TGTGCCAGCAGCGAGGACAGGGTACTCAACGCCGGGGAGCTGTTTTTT. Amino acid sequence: CASSEDRVLNAGELFF. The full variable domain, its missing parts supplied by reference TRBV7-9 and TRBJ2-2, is DTGVSQNPRHKITKRGQNVTFRCDPISEHNRLYWYRQTLGQGPEFLTYFQNEAQLEKSRLLSDRFSAERPKGSFSTLEIQRTEQGDSAMYLCASSEDRVLNAGELFFGEGSRLTVL.